This T cell receptor (beta chain) was documented in a study of blood T cell repertoires in COVID-19. Trimming stripped 7 bases from V and 6 bases from J, with 19 bases between. There are 14 residues in the CDR3. CDR1 and CDR2 from the germline V gene are SGHKS and YYEKEE (reference sequence). This clone was seen once. Repertoires were generated with immunoSEQ multiplex PCR, while TCRdb's copy carries only in-frame clones and drops some. The sample records 100,000 to 150,000 clones, around 81% being singletons. The receptor comes from a young man with COVID-19, enrolled during active disease. This chain connects TRBV5-5 to TRBJ1-1; D call uncertain. Sequenced sample: peripheral blood. The CDR3 loop reads CASFFGIPAAEAFF. The CDR3, as DNA: TGTGCCAGCTTTTTCGGGATTCCTGCCGCTGAAGCTTTCTTT.